These 15 T cell receptor beta chains were all obtained from the same sample, sequenced in a study of shared clonotypes between healthy human individuals. The assay was immunoSEQ multiplex PCR, and TCRdb's table has in-frame clones only and misses some. The top ten hold roughly 1.5% of the sample, which has 950,000 to 1,100,000 clones, under 80% seen once. Input material: memory CD4+ T cells sorted from blood. As to subset: CD45RA-negative fraction. The receptors originated from a man aged 18 to 29 in good health.

This clone was seen a few times. The chain carries TRBV11-2 and TRBJ2-3; TRBD1 agrees at 7 bases. The CDR3 has 11 residues. The junction had 2 bases not matched to a gene; V was cut back by 5 bases and J by 9 bases. Germline V gene sequence: CDR1 SGHAT, CDR2 FQNNGV. In DNA form, the CDR3 reads TGTGCCAGCAGCAGGGGACAGACGCAGTATTTT. Encoded protein: CASSRGQTQYF.

This clone was counted between two and nine times. This chain connects TRBV4-2 to TRBJ1-1, with a tentative D call TRBD1 (5 bases). The CDR3 totals 17 residues. Germline CDR1 reads LGHNA; CDR2 reads YNFKEQ. V was pared by 0 bases and J by 6 bases, with 20 bases between. In DNA, the CDR3 is TGTGCCAGCAGCCAAGAACCGACATTTGGGGCTACCCCTGAAGCTTTCTTT. It yields the protein CASSQEPTFGATPEAFF.

This clone was detected once. The rearrangement links TRBV9 to TRBJ1-3; D possibly corresponds to TRBD1 (5 bases). There are 16 residues in the CDR3. The V gene lost 6 bases and the J gene lost 0 bases, with 16 bases spanning the gap. Germline assignment: CDR1 SGDLS and CDR2 YYNGEE. The CDR3: CASTAGLGLSGNTIYF. The CDR3 nucleotides read TGTGCCAGCACCGCTGGGCTGGGGCTCTCTGGAAACACCATATATTTT.

The V and J genes are TRBV28 and TRBJ1-6; D is unclear. CDR3 length: 15 amino acids. CDR1 and CDR2 from the germline V gene are MDHEN and SYDVKM. Trimming took 4 bases from V and 7 from J, leaving 14 bases between them. CDR3 sequence (DNA): TGTGCCAGCAGTTCCTTGGACGGAGGGAATTCACCCCTCCACTTT. This codes for CASSSLDGGNSPLHF.

The gene calls are TRBV11-2 and TRBJ2-7; 9 nucleotides align to TRBD1. In germline, CDR1 is SGHAT, CDR2 FQNNGV. The CDR3 covers 13 residues. V lost 5 bases and J lost 6; bases outside the gene matches: 5. CDR3: CASSRGQGLEQYF. CDR3 DNA: TGTGCCAGCAGCCGGGGACAGGGTCTCGAGCAGTACTTC. The entire variable domain, with the rest obtained from reference TRBV11-2 and TRBJ2-7, is as follows: EAGVAQSPRYKIIEKRQSVAFWCNPISGHATLYWYQQILGQGPKLLIQFQNNGVVDDSQLPKDRFSAERLKGVDSTLKIQPAKLEDSAVYLCASSRGQGLEQYFGPGTRLTVT.

The gene calls are TRBV19 and TRBJ2-7, with 8 bases identical to TRBD1. CDR3 size: 16 residues. Per the germline V gene, CDR1 is LNHDA and CDR2 is SQIVND (reference sequence). J was trimmed by 2 bases and V by 3 bases; bases with no gene match: 9. The CDR3 reads CASSISGTGLTYEQYF. The DNA for the CDR3 is TGTGCCAGTAGTATCTCCGGGACAGGATTGACCTACGAGCAGTACTTC. Looking up the rest from reference TRBV19 and TRBJ2-7 gives the full variable domain: DGGITQSPKYLFRKEGQNVTLSCEQNLNHDAMYWYRQDPGQGLRLIYYSQIVNDFQKGDIAEGYSVSREKKESFPLTVTSAQKNPTAFYLCASSISGTGLTYEQYFGPGTRLTVT.

The chain carries TRBV5-1 and TRBJ1-5; D not resolved. From germline, CDR1 is SGHRS and CDR2 YFSETQ. V was clipped by 5 bases and J by 10 bases, with 19 bases between them. The CDR3 length is 14 residues. CDR3 sequence (DNA): TGCGCCAGCAGTGCCGACTGGGTAGGGTCTCCCCAGCATTTT. Translation gives CASSADWVGSPQHF.

The J gene is TRBJ2-7, the V gene TRBV7-2, with 7 bases aligning to TRBD2. Germline V CDR1 and CDR2: SGHTA, FQGNSA. The V segment lost 5 bases and the J segment 13 bases; nucleotides outside the gene matches: 20. This CDR3 comprises 15 residues. CDR3 bases: TGTGCCAGCAGCGTCTCCCTAGCGGTCTCGGGGGAAGACTACTTC. Translation: CASSVSLAVSGEDYF.

V and J are TRBV29-1 and TRBJ2-1, with D maybe TRBD2 (5 bases). V dropped 5 bases and J dropped 4 bases, with 15 bases sitting between them. The CDR3 is 14 amino acids. From germline, CDR1 is SQVTM and CDR2 ANQGSEA. CDR3 bases: TGCAGCGTTCCAAGGAGCGGTTTATACAATGAGCAGTTCTTC. It codes for CSVPRSGLYNEQFF.

A note on this clone: At one end the junction does not follow the germline gene, possibly because of a read error. The CDR3 DNA is TGTGCCAGCAGCGCTAGGGACAGGGAAAGAATCTTC. It codes for CASSARDRERIF. The V call is TRBV2, the J call TRBJ1-2; TRBD1 agrees at 9 bases. The CDR3 is 12 amino acids. The germline gives CDR1 SNHLY, CDR2 FYNNEI.

The chain couples TRBV14 to TRBJ2-1; 10 nucleotides agree with TRBD2. This CDR3 region has 18 residues. Germline CDR1 and CDR2: SGHDN and FVKESK. The J segment lost 4 bases and the V segment lost 2 bases, leaving 11 bases of the junction unmatched. CDR3 amino acids: CASSQNALPGLAYNEQFF. In DNA form, the CDR3 reads TGTGCCAGCAGCCAAAATGCCCTACCGGGACTAGCGTACAATGAGCAGTTCTTC.

The CDR3 spells CSVGGGAGQETQYF. In DNA form, the CDR3 reads TGCAGCGTTGGGGGAGGGGCGGGCCAAGAGACCCAGTACTTC. The chain is built from TRBV29-1 and TRBJ2-5; 7 nucleotides line up with TRBD2. The germline V gene has CDR1 SQVTM and CDR2 ANQGSEA. With 4 bases clipped from V and 1 base from J, the junction kept 6 bases outside the gene matches. This CDR3 has 14 amino acids.

The chain employs TRBV20-1 and TRBJ1-4; D not resolved. Germline V gene sequence: CDR1 DFQATT, CDR2 SNEGSKA (reference sequence). This CDR3 contains 11 residues. V lost 0 bases and J 9 bases, leaving 5 bases between the germline ends. For the CDR3, the DNA is TGCAGTGCTAGAGAAACTCAAAAACTGTTTTTT. The encoded protein is CSARETQKLFF.

The chain recombines TRBV7-2 with TRBJ1-6; TRBD1 matches at 9 bases. The CDR3 runs to 14 residues. Germline CDR1 and CDR2: SGHTA and FQGNSA. The junction had 2 bases not matched to a gene; V was cut back by 5 bases and J by 6 bases. CDR3 loop: CASSRQGVNSPLHF. The CDR3 DNA reads as TGTGCCAGCAGCCGACAGGGGGTTAATTCACCCCTCCACTTT.

The rearrangement uses TRBV7-8 and TRBJ2-5, with D possibly being TRBD1 or TRBD2 (6 bases each). Germline V gene data show CDR1 as SGHVS and CDR2 as FQNEAQ. V lost 1 base and J lost 6, with 12 bases in between. The CDR3 extends over 14 amino acids. The DNA for the CDR3 is TGTGCCAGCAGCTTAGGAGGGGGGACGAAGACCCAGTACTTC. Amino acids: CASSLGGGTKTQYF.